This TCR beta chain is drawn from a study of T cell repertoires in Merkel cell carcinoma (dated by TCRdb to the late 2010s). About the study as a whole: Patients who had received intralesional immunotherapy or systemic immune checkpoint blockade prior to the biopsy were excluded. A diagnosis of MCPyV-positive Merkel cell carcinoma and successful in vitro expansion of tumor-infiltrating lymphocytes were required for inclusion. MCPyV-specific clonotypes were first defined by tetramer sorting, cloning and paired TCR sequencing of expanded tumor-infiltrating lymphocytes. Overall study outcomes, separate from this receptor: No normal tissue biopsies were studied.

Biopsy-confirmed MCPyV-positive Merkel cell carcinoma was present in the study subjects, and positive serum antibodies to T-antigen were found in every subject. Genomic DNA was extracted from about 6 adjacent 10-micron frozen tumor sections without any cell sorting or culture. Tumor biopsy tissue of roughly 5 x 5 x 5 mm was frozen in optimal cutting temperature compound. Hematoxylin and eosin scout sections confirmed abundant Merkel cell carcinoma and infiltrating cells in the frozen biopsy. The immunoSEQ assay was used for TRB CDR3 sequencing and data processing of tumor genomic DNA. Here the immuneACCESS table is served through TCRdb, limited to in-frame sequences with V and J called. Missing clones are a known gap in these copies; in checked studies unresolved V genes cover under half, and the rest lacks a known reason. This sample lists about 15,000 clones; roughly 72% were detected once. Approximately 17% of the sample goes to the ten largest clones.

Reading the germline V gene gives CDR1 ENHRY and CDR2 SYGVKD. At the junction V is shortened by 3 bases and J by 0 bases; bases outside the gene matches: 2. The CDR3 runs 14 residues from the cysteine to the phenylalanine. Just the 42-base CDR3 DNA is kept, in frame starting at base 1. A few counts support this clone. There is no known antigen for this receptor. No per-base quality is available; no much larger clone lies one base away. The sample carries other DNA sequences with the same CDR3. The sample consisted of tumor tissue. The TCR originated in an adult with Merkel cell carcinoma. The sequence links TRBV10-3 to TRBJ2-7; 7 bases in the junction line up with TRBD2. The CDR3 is CAISERGDSYEQYF. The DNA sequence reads TGTGCCATCAGTGAACGGGGGGACTCCTACGAGCAGTACTTC.